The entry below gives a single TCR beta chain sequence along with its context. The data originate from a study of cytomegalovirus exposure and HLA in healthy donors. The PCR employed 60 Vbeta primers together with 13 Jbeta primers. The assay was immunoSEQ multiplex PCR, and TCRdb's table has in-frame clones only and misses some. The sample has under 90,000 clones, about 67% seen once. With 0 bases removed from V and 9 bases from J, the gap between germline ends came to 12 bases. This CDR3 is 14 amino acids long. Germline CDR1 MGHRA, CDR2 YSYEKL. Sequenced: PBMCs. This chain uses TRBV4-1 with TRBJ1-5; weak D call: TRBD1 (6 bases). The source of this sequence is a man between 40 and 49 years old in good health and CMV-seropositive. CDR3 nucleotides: TGCGCCAGCAGCCAAGAGAGCGGGGGCAGGCCCCAGCATTTT. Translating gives CASSQESGGRPQHF.